The 4 T cell receptor beta chains in this list originate from one sample, sequenced in a study of blood T cell repertoires in COVID-19. Data came from immunoSEQ multiplex PCR; TCRdb stores just in-frame clones and leaves some out. The sample carries 130,000 to 150,000 clones, 65% to 85% recorded once. The sample taken for sequencing was PBMCs or T cells enriched from blood (not recorded which). The receptors originated from a woman aged 45-60 years who had been exposed to COVID-19.

This sequence joins TRBV2 and TRBJ2-3; TRBD1 might be the D (6 bases). Trimming left V 10 bases short and J 11 bases short, with 22 bases between. This CDR3 contains 13 residues. Germline loops: CDR1 SNHLY, CDR2 FYNNEI. This CDR3 is CAIGLLQGLKQYF. The CDR3 coding sequence is TGTGCCATCGGACTCTTGCAGGGGTTAAAGCAGTATTTT.

The chain uses TRBV7-9 and TRBJ1-2, with 9 bases matching TRBD1. Trimming at V came to 5 bases and at J to 10 bases, leaving 11 bases not matched to a gene. CDR1 SEHNR and CDR2 FQNEAQ come from the germline V gene (reference sequence). The CDR3 length is 14 residues. CDR3 coding DNA: TGTGCCAGCAGCCCCAGGACAGGGGAGAATAACTACACCTTC. Protein sequence: CASSPRTGENNYTF.

The rearrangement joins TRBV7-2 to TRBJ2-3; 10 bases match TRBD2. This CDR3 contains 16 residues. Trimming cost V 5 bases and J 5 bases; bases outside gene matches: 10. The V gene's germline CDR1 is SGHTA and CDR2 FQGNSA. The CDR3 nucleotides are TGTGCCAGCAGCCCCAGCGGGGGGGCGATGAGAGATACGCAGTATTTT. The encoded protein is CASSPSGGAMRDTQYF.

This chain joins TRBV7-8 and TRBJ1-3; maybe TRBD1 (5 bases). The V gene lost 3 bases and the J gene lost 0 bases, with 15 bases spanning the gap. This CDR3 spans 17 amino acids. Germline V gene data show CDR1 as SGHVS and CDR2 as FQNEAQ. The CDR3 DNA follows: TGTGCCAGCAGCTTTCCGCTGACAGTCTACTCTGGAAACACCATATATTTT. Translated: CASSFPLTVYSGNTIYF.